These T cell receptor beta chains were read from a single sample in a study of shared clonotypes between healthy human individuals. Profiling relied on immunoSEQ multiplex PCR, and the TCRdb table lists in-frame clones only, not all of them. The sample lists around 700,000 clones; around 67% were seen once. Material: memory CD4+ T cells sorted from blood. The receptor source for this set is a woman aged 25-40 years in good health. Each CDR3 is given with its conserved first and last residue. A D gene is named only where the DNA matches it firmly. A clone size is listed for some rows: how often the clone was seen (once, few, many), or a class if it is expanded.

d_call cdr3_length j_call clone_size v_call cdr3_aa cdr3_nt
- 11 TRBJ2-3 - TRBV5-4 CASRSTDTQYF TGTGCCAGCAGGAGCACAGATACGCAGTATTTT
TRBD1 16 TRBJ1-5 - TRBV6-6 CASSAEGQTSNQPQHF TGTGCCAGCAGTGCAGAGGGACAGACGAGCAATCAGCCCCAGCATTTT
- 13 TRBJ2-3 - TRBV30 CAWSVRETDTQYF TGTGCCTGGAGTGTACGAGAAACAGATACGCAGTATTTT
TRBD2 15 TRBJ2-1 - TRBV6-1 CASSALAGGTGEQFF TGTGCCAGCAGCGCCCTAGCGGGAGGGACTGGCGAGCAGTTCTTC
- 15 TRBJ2-7 - TRBV7-2 CASSLAWGKGYEQYF TGTGCCAGCAGCTTAGCGTGGGGGAAAGGCTACGAGCAGTACTTC
TRBD1 15 TRBJ2-1 - TRBV5-1 CASSEGAASYNEQFF TGCGCCAGCAGCGAGGGGGCGGCGTCCTACAATGAGCAGTTCTTC
TRBD1 16 TRBJ1-1 - TRBV5-1 CASSLASGQGNTEAFF TGCGCCAGCAGCTTGGCCTCAGGACAGGGGAACACTGAAGCTTTCTTT
- 14 TRBJ2-7 - TRBV18 CASSPDSASYEQYF TGTGCCAGCTCTCCCGATAGCGCCTCCTACGAGCAGTACTTC
- 16 TRBJ1-5 few TRBV28 CASSSGGTNSNQPQHF TGTGCCAGCTCCTCTGGGGGCACCAATAGCAATCAGCCCCAGCATTTT
- 14 TRBJ2-3 - TRBV6-4 CASSFRGSTDTQYF TGTGCCAGCAGTTTCAGGGGATCCACAGATACGCAGTATTTT
TRBD1 14 TRBJ1-1 - TRBV28 CASNRGRLNTEAFF TGTGCCAGCAATAGGGGGCGCCTTAACACTGAAGCTTTCTTT
TRBD1 13 TRBJ2-7 - TRBV6-1 CASRRQQGSEQYF TGTGCCAGCAGACGCCAACAGGGGAGTGAGCAGTACTTC
TRBD1 17 TRBJ1-1 few TRBV18 CASSPRRQGALHTEAFF TGTGCCAGCTCGCCCAGAAGACAGGGGGCCCTACACACTGAAGCTTTCTTT
- 13 TRBJ2-1 - TRBV13 CASSPRDTNEQFF TGTGCCAGCAGCCCTCGGGACACCAATGAGCAGTTCTTC
TRBD1 15 TRBJ1-5 once TRBV5-1 CASSLTGALNQPQHF TGCGCCAGCAGCCTTACAGGGGCCCTCAATCAGCCCCAGCATTTT
- 11 TRBJ2-1 - TRBV29-1 CSVEFHNEQFF TGCAGCGTTGAGTTCCACAATGAGCAGTTCTTC
- 16 TRBJ1-1 - TRBV5-1 CASSLVIAVSGTEAFF TGCGCCAGCAGCTTGGTCATTGCGGTGTCGGGAACTGAAGCTTTCTTT
TRBD2 16 TRBJ2-3 once TRBV25-1 CASSGRLADLTDTQYF TGTGCCAGCAGTGGACGTCTAGCGGACCTCACAGATACGCAGTATTTT
TRBD1 15 TRBJ2-3 - TRBV2 CASARGDRAADTQYF TGTGCCAGCGCTCGGGGAGACAGGGCGGCAGATACGCAGTATTTT
- 13 TRBJ1-1 - TRBV25-1 CASSGAVPPEAFF TGTGCCAGCAGTGGCGCAGTGCCACCTGAAGCTTTCTTT
TRBD1 14 TRBJ1-2 - TRBV5-6 CASSFRQGVYGYTF TGTGCCAGCAGCTTCCGACAGGGGGTCTATGGCTACACCTTC
TRBD1 15 TRBJ1-1 - TRBV7-2 CASSLGTGKDTEAFF TGTGCCAGCAGCTTAGGGACAGGGAAGGACACTGAAGCTTTCTTT
- 13 TRBJ1-4 - TRBV27 CASSFRVGEKLFF TGTGCCAGCAGTTTCCGCGTTGGTGAAAAACTGTTTTTT
- 14 TRBJ1-6 - TRBV5-4 CASSFAGDGSPLHF TGTGCCAGCAGCTTTGCAGGGGACGGTTCACCCCTCCACTTT
- 14 TRBJ2-7 - TRBV7-2 CASRRGAPPYEQYF TGTGCCAGCAGGCGAGGGGCGCCCCCCTACGAGCAGTACTTC
- 15 TRBJ2-5 - TRBV7-4 CASSRNPAREETQYF TGTGCCAGCAGCCGGAACCCAGCCCGGGAAGAGACCCAGTACTTC
- 15 TRBJ2-1 - TRBV11-3 CASSLMGDTGYEQFF TGTGCCAGCAGCTTGATGGGGGATACCGGTTATGAGCAGTTCTTC
- 13 TRBJ1-1 - TRBV5-1 CASSARANTEAFF TGCGCCAGCAGCGCAAGGGCTAACACTGAAGCTTTCTTT
- 14 TRBJ2-7 - TRBV19 CATTRGAHPYEQYF TGTGCCACCACCAGAGGGGCTCATCCCTACGAGCAGTACTTC
TRBD2 15 TRBJ2-3 - TRBV11-2 CASSQWTRSIDTQYF TGTGCCAGCAGCCAATGGACTAGAAGCATAGATACGCAGTATTTT
- 15 TRBJ1-2 - TRBV19 CASSLRHLIRSGYTF TGTGCCAGTAGTCTCCGACACCTAATTCGGTCTGGCTACACCTTC
TRBD2 15 TRBJ2-1 - TRBV5-8 CASSSVTGGPNEQFF TGTGCCAGCAGCTCAGTAACGGGAGGGCCGAATGAGCAGTTCTTC
- 13 TRBJ1-5 - TRBV10-3 CAISEPGGQPQHF TGTGCCATCAGTGAACCAGGTGGTCAGCCCCAGCATTTT
- 12 TRBJ1-2 - TRBV29-1 CSVEEQSYGYTF TGCAGCGTTGAAGAACAGTCCTATGGCTACACCTTC
TRBD1 15 TRBJ2-1 - TRBV6-5 CASSRGQGVAYEQFF TGTGCCAGCAGTCGGGGACAGGGGGTTGCGTATGAGCAGTTCTTC
- 15 TRBJ2-3 - TRBV5-4 CASSSAGDSTDTQYF TGTGCCAGCAGCTCCGCCGGGGATTCGACAGATACGCAGTATTTT
- 13 TRBJ2-7 many TRBV5-1 CASSLVSGYEQYF TGCGCCAGCAGCTTGGTTTCGGGGTACGAGCAGTACTTC
TRBD1 13 TRBJ2-1 many TRBV19 CASSLQGVGEQFF TGTGCCAGTAGTCTCCAGGGGGTGGGTGAGCAGTTCTTC
- 13 TRBJ2-1 - TRBV5-1 CASSPRTGNEQFF TGCGCCAGCAGCCCTCGGACTGGAAATGAGCAGTTCTTC
- 18 TRBJ2-7 - TRBV7-9 CASSLGMGRAGGTYEQYF TGTGCCAGCAGCTTAGGAATGGGCCGAGCTGGGGGCACCTACGAGCAGTACTTC